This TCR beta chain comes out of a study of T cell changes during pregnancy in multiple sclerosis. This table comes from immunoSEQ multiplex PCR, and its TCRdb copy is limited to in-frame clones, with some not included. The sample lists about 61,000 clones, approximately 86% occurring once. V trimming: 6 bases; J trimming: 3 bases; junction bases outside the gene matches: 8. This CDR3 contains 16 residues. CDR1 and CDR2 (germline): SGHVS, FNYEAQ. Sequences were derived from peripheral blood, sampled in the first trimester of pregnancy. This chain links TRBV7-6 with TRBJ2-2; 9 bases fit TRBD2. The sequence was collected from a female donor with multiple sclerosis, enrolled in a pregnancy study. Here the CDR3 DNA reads TGTGCCAGCAGGGGTAGCGGGAGTCTGGACACCGGGGAGCTGTTTTTT. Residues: CASRGSGSLDTGELFF.